A single sample is the source of the 20 T cell receptor beta chains below, sequenced in a study of human T cells and chemical hapten exposure. Time point reported: patch test 2, 6 weeks after DPC sensitization. The treatment is: therapeutic diphenylcyclopropenone sensitization with weekly scalp DPC. TCRdb ran MiXCR on the RACE reads and lists one entry per CDR3 protein. The sample shows approximately 68,000 distinct CDR3 sequences, around 7.9% of them seen only once. The input for sequencing was whole blood, taken in connection with sensitization to the hapten diphenylcyclopropenone (DPC). These receptors were obtained from a woman between 45 and 60 years old with alopecia areata. Some clones in this sample may be carry-over from other donors' samples.

The chain combines TRBV27 with TRBJ2-7, with D unclear. The length of the CDR3 is 15 residues. From germline, CDR1 is MNHEY and CDR2 SMNVEV (reference sequence). With 2 bases removed from V and 2 bases from J, the gap between germline ends came to 13 bases. The CDR3 DNA reads TGTGCCAGCAGTTTAAAGTGGGTGGGCACCTACGAGCAGTACTTC. It is translated as CASSLKWVGTYEQYF.

This clonotype was seen only a few times. The gene calls are TRBV5-6 and TRBJ1-2; 9 bases map to TRBD1. Per germline, CDR1 SGHDT and CDR2 YYEEEE. V dropped 2 bases and J dropped 0; count of bases not matched to a gene: 20. The CDR3 has 21 amino acids. The CDR3 DNA follows: TGTGCCAGCAGCTTCCCCGGCCTCCGGGACAGGGAAAAGCGGACTAACTATGGCTACACCTTC. Its translation: CASSFPGLRDREKRTNYGYTF.

This clonotype was detected many times. This chain uses TRBV18 with TRBJ1-6; TRBD1 is a possible D gene (6 bases). V lost 6 bases and J 5 bases, leaving 11 bases between the germline ends. From germline, CDR1 is KGHSH and CDR2 LQKENI. The CDR3 runs to 14 residues. CDR3 nucleotides: TGTGCCAGCTCCCTGGACAGAGATAATTCACCCCTCCACTTT. As protein: CASSLDRDNSPLHF. Full variable domain (missing parts from reference TRBV18 and TRBJ1-6): NAGVMQNPRHLVRRRGQEARLRCSPMKGHSHVYWYRQLPEEGLKFMVYLQKENIIDESGMPKERFSAEFPKEGPSILRIQQVVRGDSAAYFCASSLDRDNSPLHFGNGTRLTVT.

A few counts support this clonotype. This rearrangement joins TRBV12-3 or TRBV12-4 to TRBJ2-5; D is unresolved. The CDR3 is made up of 14 amino acids. V was clipped by 0 bases and J by 4 bases, with 9 bases between them. CDR3 nucleotide sequence: TGTGCCAGCAGTTTAGCAGGGCTCCTAGAGACCCAGTACTTC. It is translated as CASSLAGLLETQYF.

The V and J genes are TRBV5-5 and TRBJ2-6; tentatively, D is TRBD2 (5 bases). Trimming cost V 0 bases and J 4 bases, with 8 bases left between them. Per the germline V gene, CDR1 is SGHKS and CDR2 is YYEKEE (reference sequence). The CDR3 sequence is 15 residues long. The CDR3 DNA follows: TGTGCCAGCAGCTTGGGAGGGAACGGGGCCAACGTCCTGACTTTC. It translates to CASSLGGNGANVLTF.

This clonotype was picked up a small number of times. The gene calls are TRBV4-1 and TRBJ2-7; tentatively, D is TRBD2 (6 bases). CDR1 is MGHRA and CDR2 is YSYEKL in the germline V gene. V lost 1 base and J 6 bases, leaving 19 bases between the germline ends. This CDR3 spans 16 amino acids. CDR3 in amino acids: CASSQAGGAGSLEQYF. CDR3 bases: TGCGCCAGCAGCCAAGCTGGCGGGGCAGGTTCCCTCGAGCAGTACTTC.

This clonotype appeared many times. V is TRBV6-6 and J is TRBJ1-1; no firm D call. The CDR3 consists of 12 residues. The germline CDR1 and CDR2 sequences are MNHNY and SVGAGI (reference sequence). V lost 2 bases and J 3 bases, leaving 4 bases between the germline ends. The CDR3 coding sequence is TGTGCCAGCAGTTACGGAGACACTGAAGCTTTCTTT. Translated, it gives CASSYGDTEAFF.

The chain carries TRBV12-3 or TRBV12-4 and TRBJ2-1; D is possibly TRBD1 or TRBD2 (5 bases each). This CDR3 is built from 16 residues. V gave up 4 bases and J gave up 9 bases, with 22 bases separating them. CDR3 loop: CASSSSGTGYGFEQFF. The CDR3 DNA is TGTGCCAGCAGTTCGTCCGGGACCGGGTATGGATTTGAGCAGTTCTTC.

This clonotype was seen at least ten times. The rearrangement links TRBV12-3 or TRBV12-4 to TRBJ1-5, with 11 bases fitting TRBD1. The CDR3 is 18 residues long. J was trimmed by 0 bases and V by 4 bases; bases with no gene match: 8. CDR3 sequence (DNA): TGTGCCAGCAGTTCCCGGACAGGGGGCGCAGGTAGCAATCAGCCCCAGCATTTT. This sequence encodes CASSSRTGGAGSNQPQHF.

CDR3 coding DNA: TGCAGCGTCCAAGGACGCGAATCAGGGGCCAACGTCCTGACTTTC. It translates to CSVQGRESGANVLTF. This sequence joins TRBV29-1 and TRBJ2-6; D is ambiguous. Germline V gene data show CDR1 as SQVTM and CDR2 as ANQGSEA. The CDR3 has 15 residues. V was shortened by 6 bases and J by 4 bases, with 16 bases between the two germline ends.

This clonotype has more than one count but fewer than ten. The V gene is TRBV2, the J gene TRBJ2-7, with 7 nucleotides matching TRBD2. With 7 bases clipped from V and 7 bases from J, the junction kept 13 bases outside the gene matches. The CDR3 is 14 residues long. Germline V gives CDR1 SNHLY, CDR2 FYNNEI. CDR3 bases: TGTGCCAGCATCTCCGGGACTACCCTCGGAGAGCAGTACTTC. Amino acids: CASISGTTLGEQYF. The complete variable domain, with remaining parts taken from reference TRBV2 and TRBJ2-7, reads EPEVTQTPSHQVTQMGQEVILRCVPISNHLYFYWYRQILGQKVEFLVSFYNNEISEKSEIFDDQFSVERPDGSNFTLKIRSTKLEDSAMYFCASISGTTLGEQYFGPGTRLTVT.

This clonotype was counted a few times. The chain couples TRBV20-1 to TRBJ2-3; 10 nucleotides match TRBD2. Trimming cost V 1 base and J 2 bases; bases outside gene matches: 6. CDR1 is DFQATT, CDR2 SNEGSKA, per germline (reference sequence). This CDR3 comprises 16 residues. The CDR3 spells CSARGGTSAFTDTQYF. DNA for the CDR3: TGCAGTGCTAGAGGGGGGACTAGCGCTTTCACAGATACGCAGTATTTT.

This clonotype has a count of ten or more. The gene calls are TRBV3-1 and TRBJ1-5; D perhaps matches TRBD1 (5 bases). This CDR3 has 15 amino acids. Germline CDR1 reads LGHDT; CDR2 reads YNNKEL (reference sequence). Deletions cut 3 bases from V and 4 bases from J, with 13 bases between. CDR3: CASSQQGGPNQPQHF. Written as DNA, the CDR3 is TGTGCCAGCAGCCAGCAGGGAGGGCCAAATCAGCCCCAGCATTTT.

This clonotype was counted a few times. V usage is TRBV6-5 and J usage is TRBJ2-7, with D hard to call. Germline V lookup: CDR1 MNHEY, CDR2 SVGAGI. The CDR3 consists of 15 residues. V lost 0 bases, J lost 0 bases, and 9 bases lay in between. CDR3 DNA sequence: TGTGCCAGCAGTTACTCGGTCGCTTACTCCTACGAGCAGTACTTC. Its translation: CASSYSVAYSYEQYF.

This clonotype was seen only a few times. The chain joins TRBV19 to TRBJ2-3, with 10 bases lining up with TRBD2. The CDR3 spans 16 residues. The germline gives CDR1 LNHDA, CDR2 SQIVND (reference sequence). The V segment lost 6 bases and the J segment 6 bases; nucleotides outside the gene matches: 12. CDR3 sequence (DNA): TGTGCCAGTAGGCCACTGAGCGGGGGGGCTGAGGATACGCAGTATTTT. Its protein is CASRPLSGGAEDTQYF.

The sample holds a few counts of this clonotype. V gene TRBV14 combines with J gene TRBJ2-3, with a tentative D call TRBD2 (6 bases). The germline V gene encodes CDR1 SGHDN and CDR2 FVKESK. The length of the CDR3 is 17 residues. V was trimmed by 2 bases and J by 2 bases, leaving 17 bases between them. CDR3 amino acids: CASSQLRGNTFTDTQYF. The DNA for the CDR3 is TGTGCCAGCAGCCAATTACGGGGGAATACCTTCACAGATACGCAGTATTTT.

CDR3 residues: CSARDLGGSSNQPQHF. The CDR3 DNA reads as TGCAGTGCTAGAGATCTCGGAGGGTCTAGCAATCAGCCCCAGCATTTT. This chain connects TRBV20-1 to TRBJ1-5, with unresolved D. The CDR3 consists of 16 residues. V dropped 0 bases and J dropped 0 bases, with 12 bases sitting between them. The germline V gene encodes CDR1 DFQATT and CDR2 SNEGSKA (reference sequence).

This clonotype came up a few times. V and J are TRBV12-3 or TRBV12-4 and TRBJ1-4, with a possible D match to TRBD1 (5 bases). Trimming stripped 3 bases from V and 0 bases from J, with 11 bases between. The CDR3 runs to 16 residues. DNA for the CDR3: TGTGCCAGCAGTTTTGGGGGAGCTGCAACTAATGAAAAACTGTTTTTT. Protein: CASSFGGAATNEKLFF.

On this clonotype: Possible read error: a much larger clone is one base away. This rearrangement joins TRBV19 to TRBJ2-1; 11 positions match TRBD2. Germline V gene sequence: CDR1 LNHDA, CDR2 SQIVND (reference sequence). The CDR3 totals 18 residues. CDR3 protein: CASCIERLAGSFYNEQFF. In DNA, the CDR3 is TGTGCCAGTTGTATAGAAAGACTAGCGGGGTCCTTTTACAATGAGCAGTTCTTC.

In this sample, this clonotype turned up many times. The CDR3 sequence: CASSPRLVATGANVLTF. CDR3 coding DNA: TGTGCCAGCAGCCCACGGCTTGTTGCGACTGGGGCCAACGTCCTGACTTTC. The J gene is TRBJ2-6, the V gene TRBV3-1; no clear D gene. The CDR3 is 17 residues long. From germline, CDR1 is LGHDT and CDR2 YNNKEL (reference sequence). The germline V and J ends were trimmed by 4 bases and 2 bases, with 15 bases remaining between them.